This entry is about one T cell receptor (beta chain). This sample stems from a study of PD-L1 blockade in urothelial cancer. Described time point: pretreatment peripheral blood. Germline CDR1 is SQVTM and CDR2 is ANQGSEA. The CDR3 has 15 amino acids. Losses at the gene ends were 4 bases for V and 8 bases for J; bases not matched to a gene: 11. Assay used: immunoSEQ multiplex PCR; TCRdb lists only in-frame clones, some missing. The sample yields around 130,000 clones, roughly 83% seen once. The V and J genes are TRBV29-1 and TRBJ1-2; TRBD1 matches 12 bases. This sequence originates from a man over 45 with urothelial cancer. This specimen consisted of PBMCs, obtained around atezolizumab (anti-PD-L1) treatment. For the CDR3, the DNA is TGCAGCGTTGGGAGGGGGGGACAGGGGGCTTTGGGCTACACCTTC. This gives the protein CSVGRGGQGALGYTF.